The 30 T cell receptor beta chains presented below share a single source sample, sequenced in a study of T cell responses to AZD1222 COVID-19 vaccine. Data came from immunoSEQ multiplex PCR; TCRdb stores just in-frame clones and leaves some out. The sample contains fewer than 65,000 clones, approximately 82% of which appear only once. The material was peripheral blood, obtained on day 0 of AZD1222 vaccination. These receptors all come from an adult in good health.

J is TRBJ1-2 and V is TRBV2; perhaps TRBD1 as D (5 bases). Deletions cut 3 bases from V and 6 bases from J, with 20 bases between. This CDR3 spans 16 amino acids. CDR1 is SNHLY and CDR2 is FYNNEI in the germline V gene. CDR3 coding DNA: TGTGCCAGCAGTGACCGGGTGGCTGGGGGGAACGATGGCTACACCTTC. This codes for CASSDRVAGGNDGYTF.

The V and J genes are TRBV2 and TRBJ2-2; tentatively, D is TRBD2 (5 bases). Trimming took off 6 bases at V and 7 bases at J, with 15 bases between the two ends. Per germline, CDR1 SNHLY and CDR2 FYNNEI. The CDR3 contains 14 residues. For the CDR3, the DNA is TGTGCCAGCAGCGTTTCCCTGAGCGGCGGGGAGCTGTTTTTT. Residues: CASSVSLSGGELFF.

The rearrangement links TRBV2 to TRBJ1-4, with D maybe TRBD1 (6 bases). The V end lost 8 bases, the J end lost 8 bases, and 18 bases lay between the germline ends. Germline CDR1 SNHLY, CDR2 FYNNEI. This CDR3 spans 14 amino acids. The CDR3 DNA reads TGTGCCAGCTCTAGAAGAGGGGGGGAGGAAAAACTGTTTTTT. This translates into CASSRRGGEEKLFF.

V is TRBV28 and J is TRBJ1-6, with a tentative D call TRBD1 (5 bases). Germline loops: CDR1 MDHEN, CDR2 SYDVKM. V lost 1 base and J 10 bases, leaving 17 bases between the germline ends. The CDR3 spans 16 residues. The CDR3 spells CASSLYRRRRESPLHF. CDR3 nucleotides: TGTGCCAGCAGTTTATACAGACGGCGCAGGGAATCACCCCTCCACTTT.

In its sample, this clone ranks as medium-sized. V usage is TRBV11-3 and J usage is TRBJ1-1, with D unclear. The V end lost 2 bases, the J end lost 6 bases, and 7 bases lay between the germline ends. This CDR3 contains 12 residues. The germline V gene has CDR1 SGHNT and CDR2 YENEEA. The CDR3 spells CASSLQAAEAFF. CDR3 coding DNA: TGTGCCAGCAGCTTACAAGCCGCTGAAGCTTTCTTT.

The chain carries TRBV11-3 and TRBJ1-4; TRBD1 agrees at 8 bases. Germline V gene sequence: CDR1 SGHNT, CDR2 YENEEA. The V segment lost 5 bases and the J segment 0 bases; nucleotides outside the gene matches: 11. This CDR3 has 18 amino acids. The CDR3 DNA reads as TGTGCCAGCAGCCCGGCAGGGGGACAGGCGGCAACTAATGAAAAACTGTTTTTT. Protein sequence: CASSPAGGQAATNEKLFF.

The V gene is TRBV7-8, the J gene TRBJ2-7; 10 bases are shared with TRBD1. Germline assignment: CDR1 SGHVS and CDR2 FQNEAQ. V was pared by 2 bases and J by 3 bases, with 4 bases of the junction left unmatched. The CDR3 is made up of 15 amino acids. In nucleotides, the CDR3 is TGTGCCAGCAGCTTACAGGGACAGGGGAGCTACGAGCAGTACTTC. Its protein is CASSLQGQGSYEQYF.

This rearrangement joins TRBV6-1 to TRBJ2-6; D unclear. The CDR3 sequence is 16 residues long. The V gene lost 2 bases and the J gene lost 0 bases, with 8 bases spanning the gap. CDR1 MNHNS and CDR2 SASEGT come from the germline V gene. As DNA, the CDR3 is TGTGCCAGCAGTGAATTTTTAGCCTCTGGGGCCAACGTCCTGACTTTC. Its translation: CASSEFLASGANVLTF.

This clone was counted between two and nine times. The CDR3 protein is CASSPGLGGLYNEQFF. CDR3 DNA: TGTGCCAGCTCACCAGGACTAGGAGGGCTCTACAATGAGCAGTTCTTC. V and J are TRBV18 and TRBJ2-1; the match to TRBD2 covers 7 bases. The trim removed 2 bases at V and 3 bases at J, leaving 7 bases unmatched. The CDR3 runs 16 residues. Germline values: CDR1 KGHSH, CDR2 LQKENI.

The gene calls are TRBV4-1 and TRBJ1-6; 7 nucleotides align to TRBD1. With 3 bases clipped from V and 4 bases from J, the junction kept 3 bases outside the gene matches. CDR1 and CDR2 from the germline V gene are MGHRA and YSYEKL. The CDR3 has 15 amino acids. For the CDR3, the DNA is TGCGCCAGCAGCCAGGGGGACAGATATAATTCACCCCTCCACTTT. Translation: CASSQGDRYNSPLHF.

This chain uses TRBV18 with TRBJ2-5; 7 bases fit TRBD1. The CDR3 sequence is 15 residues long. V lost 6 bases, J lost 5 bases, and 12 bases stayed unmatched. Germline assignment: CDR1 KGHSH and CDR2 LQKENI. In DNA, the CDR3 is TGTGCCAGCTCGGATCAGACAGGGAGTCTGGAGACCCAGTACTTC. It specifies CASSDQTGSLETQYF. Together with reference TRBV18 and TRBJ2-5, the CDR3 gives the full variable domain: NAGVMQNPRHLVRRRGQEARLRCSPMKGHSHVYWYRQLPEEGLKFMVYLQKENIIDESGMPKERFSAEFPKEGPSILRIQQVVRGDSAAYFCASSDQTGSLETQYFGPGTRLLVL.

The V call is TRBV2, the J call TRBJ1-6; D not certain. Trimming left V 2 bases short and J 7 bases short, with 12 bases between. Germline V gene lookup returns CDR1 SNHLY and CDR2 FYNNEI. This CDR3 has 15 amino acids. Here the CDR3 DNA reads TGTGCCAGCAGTGAATGGCATCCAGAGAATTCACCCCTCCACTTT. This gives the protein CASSEWHPENSPLHF.

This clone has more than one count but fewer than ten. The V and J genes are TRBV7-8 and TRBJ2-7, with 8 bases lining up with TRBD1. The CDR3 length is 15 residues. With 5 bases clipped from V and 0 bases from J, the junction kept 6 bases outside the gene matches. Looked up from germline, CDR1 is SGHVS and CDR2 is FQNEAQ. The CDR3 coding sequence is TGTGCCAGCAGCATCTCCGGGACAGGCTCCTACGAGCAGTACTTC. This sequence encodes CASSISGTGSYEQYF.

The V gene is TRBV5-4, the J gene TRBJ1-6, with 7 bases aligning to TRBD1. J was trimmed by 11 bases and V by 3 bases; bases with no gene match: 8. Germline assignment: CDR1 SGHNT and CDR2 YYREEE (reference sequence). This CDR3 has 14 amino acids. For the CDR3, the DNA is TGTGCCAGCAGCTCCCAAACAGGGGACCCACCCCTCCACTTT. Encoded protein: CASSSQTGDPPLHF.

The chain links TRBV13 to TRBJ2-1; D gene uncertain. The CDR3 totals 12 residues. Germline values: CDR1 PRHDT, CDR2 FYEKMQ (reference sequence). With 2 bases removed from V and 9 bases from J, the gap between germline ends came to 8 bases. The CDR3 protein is CASSLLVGEQFF. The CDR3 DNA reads TGTGCCAGCAGCTTACTGGTGGGTGAGCAGTTCTTC.

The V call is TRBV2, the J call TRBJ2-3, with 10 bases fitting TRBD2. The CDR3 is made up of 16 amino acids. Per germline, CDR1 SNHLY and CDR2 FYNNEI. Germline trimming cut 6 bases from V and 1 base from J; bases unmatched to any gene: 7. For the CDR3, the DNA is TGTGCCAGCAGGACTCTAGCGGGAGTCCGCACAGATACGCAGTATTTT. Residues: CASRTLAGVRTDTQYF.

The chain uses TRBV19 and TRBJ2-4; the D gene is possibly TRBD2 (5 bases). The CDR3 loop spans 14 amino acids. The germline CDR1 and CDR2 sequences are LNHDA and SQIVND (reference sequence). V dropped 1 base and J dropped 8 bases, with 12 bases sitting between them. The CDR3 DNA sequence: TGTGCCAGTAGTATAGGGCGGGCCTGGGACATTCAGTACTTC. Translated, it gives CASSIGRAWDIQYF.

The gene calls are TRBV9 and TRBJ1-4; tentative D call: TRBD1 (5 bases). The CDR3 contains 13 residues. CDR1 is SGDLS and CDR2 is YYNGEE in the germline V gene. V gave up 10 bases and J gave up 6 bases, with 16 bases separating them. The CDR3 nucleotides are TGTGCCTCCCGGCGGGGGTTCGATGAAAAACTGTTTTTT. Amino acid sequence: CASRRGFDEKLFF.

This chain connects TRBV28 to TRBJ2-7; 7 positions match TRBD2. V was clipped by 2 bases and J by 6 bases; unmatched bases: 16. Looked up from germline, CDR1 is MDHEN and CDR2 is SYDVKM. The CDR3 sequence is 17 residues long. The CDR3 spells CASSLHLRGGSRGEQYF. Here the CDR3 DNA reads TGTGCCAGCAGTTTACACTTAAGGGGCGGGAGTAGAGGCGAGCAGTACTTC.

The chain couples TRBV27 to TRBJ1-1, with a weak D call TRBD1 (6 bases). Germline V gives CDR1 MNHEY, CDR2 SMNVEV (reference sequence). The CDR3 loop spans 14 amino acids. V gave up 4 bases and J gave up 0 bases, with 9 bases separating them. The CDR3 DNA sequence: TGTGCCAGCAGTTACGGGGGCATGAACACTGAAGCTTTCTTT. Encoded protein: CASSYGGMNTEAFF.

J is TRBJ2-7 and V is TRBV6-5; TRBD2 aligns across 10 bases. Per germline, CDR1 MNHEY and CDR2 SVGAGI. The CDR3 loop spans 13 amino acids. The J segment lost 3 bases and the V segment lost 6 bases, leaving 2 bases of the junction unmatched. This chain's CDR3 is CASRLAGYYEQYV. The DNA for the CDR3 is TGTGCCAGCAGACTAGCGGGGTACTACGAGCAGTACGTC.

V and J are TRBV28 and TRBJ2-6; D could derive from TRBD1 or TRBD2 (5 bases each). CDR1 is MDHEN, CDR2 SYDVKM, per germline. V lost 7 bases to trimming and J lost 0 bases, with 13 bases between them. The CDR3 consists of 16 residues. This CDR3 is CASKPWGSSGANVLTF. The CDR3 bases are TGTGCCAGCAAACCTTGGGGGTCCTCTGGGGCCAACGTCCTGACTTTC.

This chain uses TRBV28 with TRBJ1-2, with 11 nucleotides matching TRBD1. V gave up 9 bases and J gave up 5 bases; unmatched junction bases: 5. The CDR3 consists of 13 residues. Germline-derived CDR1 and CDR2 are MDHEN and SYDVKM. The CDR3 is CASRTGGKYGYTF. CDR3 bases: TGTGCCAGTAGGACAGGGGGCAAATATGGCTACACCTTC.

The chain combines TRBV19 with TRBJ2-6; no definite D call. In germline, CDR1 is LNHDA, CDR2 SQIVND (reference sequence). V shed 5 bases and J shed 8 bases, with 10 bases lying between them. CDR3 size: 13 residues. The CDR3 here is CASSQSATNVLTF. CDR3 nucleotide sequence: TGTGCCAGTAGTCAGTCTGCGACCAACGTCCTGACTTTC.

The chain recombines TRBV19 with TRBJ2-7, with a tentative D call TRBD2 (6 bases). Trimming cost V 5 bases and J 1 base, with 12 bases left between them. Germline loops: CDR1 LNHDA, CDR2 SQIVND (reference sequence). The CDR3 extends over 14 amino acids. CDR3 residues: CASSARDSSYEQYF. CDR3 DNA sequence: TGTGCCAGTAGTGCCCGGGACTCTTCCTACGAGCAGTACTTC.

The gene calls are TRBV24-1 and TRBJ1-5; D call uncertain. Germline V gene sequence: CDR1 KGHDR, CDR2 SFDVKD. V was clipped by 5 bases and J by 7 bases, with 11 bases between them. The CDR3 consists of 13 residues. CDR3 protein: CATSALEGQPQHF. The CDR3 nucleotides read TGTGCCACCAGTGCCCTGGAGGGACAGCCCCAGCATTTT.

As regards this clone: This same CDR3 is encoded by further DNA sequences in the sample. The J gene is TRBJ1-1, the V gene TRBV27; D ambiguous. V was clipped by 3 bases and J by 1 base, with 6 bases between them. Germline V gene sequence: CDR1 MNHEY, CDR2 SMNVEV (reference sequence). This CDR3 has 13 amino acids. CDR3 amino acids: CASSLKGNTEAFF. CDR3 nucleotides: TGTGCCAGCAGTTTGAAGGGGAACACTGAAGCTTTCTTT.

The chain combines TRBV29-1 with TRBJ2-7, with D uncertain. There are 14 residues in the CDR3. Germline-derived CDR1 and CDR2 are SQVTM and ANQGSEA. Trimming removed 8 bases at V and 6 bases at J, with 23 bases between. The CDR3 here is CSTRPSNSMGEQYF. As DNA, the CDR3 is TGCAGCACCCGGCCAAGCAACAGTATGGGCGAGCAGTACTTC.

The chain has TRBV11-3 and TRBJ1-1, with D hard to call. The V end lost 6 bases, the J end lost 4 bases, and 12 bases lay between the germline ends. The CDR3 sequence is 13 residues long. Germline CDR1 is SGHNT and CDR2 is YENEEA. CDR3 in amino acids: CASSKDNPTEAFF. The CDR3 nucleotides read TGTGCCAGCAGTAAGGATAACCCCACTGAAGCTTTCTTT.

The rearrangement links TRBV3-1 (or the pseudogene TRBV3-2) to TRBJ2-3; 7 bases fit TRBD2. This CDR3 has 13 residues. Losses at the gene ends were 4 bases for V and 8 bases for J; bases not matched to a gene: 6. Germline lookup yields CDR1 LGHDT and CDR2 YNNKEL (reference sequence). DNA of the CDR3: TGTGCCAGCAGCCCGCGGGAGAGTGGTACGCAGTATTTT. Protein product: CASSPRESGTQYF.